This TCR beta chain was sequenced for a study of metastatic and nonmetastatic thyroid tumors. Looking at the study overall: Comparative analysis of repertoires was undertaken across blood and tumor or nodule tissue obtained from malignant and benign thyroid patients.

Study-wide results and caveats: Benign nodules were reported to have significantly lower TCR beta diversity than malignant thyroid tumors, in blood and tumor.

Original analysis: The study's classifier, a distant-metastasis tool for papillary thyroid cancer, was built using CDR3 differences across clinicopathological groups. TCRdb ran MiXCR on the PCR reads. The authors' filters were not applied to this entry. The sample shows about 28,000 clones, under 25% of them seen only once. All patients were treatment-naive before thyroid surgery. Worth noting for this clone: Its antigen is still unknown.

The CDR3 loop spans 15 amino acids. V gave up 1 base and J gave up 4 bases, with 16 bases separating them. Germline loops: CDR1 DFQATT, CDR2 SNEGSKA (reference sequence). The V call is TRBV20-1, the J call TRBJ1-1; D may be TRBD1 (5 bases). The material sequenced was blood. The clonotype was recovered from a female donor with papillary thyroid cancer or a benign thyroid nodule (not recorded which). Some clones in this sample may be carry-over from other donors' samples. The CDR3 loop reads CSARVLGDLGTEAFF. In DNA, the CDR3 is TGCAGTGCTAGAGTCTTAGGGGATTTGGGCACTGAAGCTTTCTTT.